These 30 T cell receptor beta chains originate from one sample sequenced in a study of PD-1 blockade in classical Hodgkin lymphoma (dated by TCRdb to 2018 to 2021). The method behind the library was the immunoSEQ multiplex PCR assay. The source is immuneACCESS, and TCRdb retained only in-frame sequences with V and J called. Part of the clones is not carried over; for the studies checked, unresolved V genes explain less than half of this, and the remainder is unexplained. The sample records thousands of clones, roughly 70% of which are singletons. In total, the top ten clones hold roughly 51% of the sample. The time point label here, explained by the study, means: cycle 1 day 1 (C1D1), immediately before nivolumab initiation. All trial patients had relapsed after autologous stem cell transplantation, with cohorts A, B and C differing in prior brentuximab vedotin exposure. Sequences were derived from peripheral blood mononuclear cells (PBMCs), sampled at baseline. The receptors derive from a human donor with classical Hodgkin lymphoma.

This clone was observed a handful of times. J is TRBJ2-3 and V is TRBV7-9, with 8 bases identical to TRBD1. Unmatched junction bases numbered 6, after V lost 5 bases and J lost 2 bases. This CDR3 is built from 15 residues. Germline V lookup: CDR1 SEHNR, CDR2 FQNEAQ (reference sequence). The CDR3, as DNA: TGTGCCAGCAGCCCCTGGACAGGGACCACAGATACGCAGTATTTT. Translating gives CASSPWTGTTDTQYF.

The rearrangement joins TRBV6-4 to TRBJ1-1, with TRBD1 identical over 7 bases. V dropped 5 bases and J dropped 0; count of bases not matched to a gene: 3. This CDR3 contains 14 residues. Looked up from germline, CDR1 is MRHNA and CDR2 is SNTAGT. As DNA, the CDR3 is TGTGCCAGCAGTCCAGGGGGGGTGAACACTGAAGCTTTCTTT. It codes for CASSPGGVNTEAFF.

This clone is medium-sized in the sample. The genes are TRBV7-9 and TRBJ2-5; weak D call: TRBD1 (5 bases). Per germline, CDR1 SEHNR and CDR2 FQNEAQ (reference sequence). The CDR3 is 16 residues long. Trimming took 5 bases from V and 1 from J, leaving 17 bases between them. The CDR3 DNA follows: TGTGCCAGCAGCGCCGGACATTCTGGGCCCCAAGAGACCCAGTACTTC. This gives the protein CASSAGHSGPQETQYF.

The J gene is TRBJ1-2, the V gene TRBV19; D unclear. The germline V gene encodes CDR1 LNHDA and CDR2 SQIVND (reference sequence). V lost 3 bases, J lost 1 base, and 9 bases lay in between. The CDR3 covers 14 residues. Here the CDR3 DNA reads TGTGCCAGTAGTATTAATGGAGATAACTATGGCTACACCTTC. It codes for CASSINGDNYGYTF.

The chain employs TRBV5-1 and TRBJ2-3, with 9 bases lining up with TRBD2. The V segment lost 0 bases and the J segment 2 bases; nucleotides outside the gene matches: 1. The germline CDR1 and CDR2 sequences are SGHRS and YFSETQ. The CDR3 loop spans 15 amino acids. The CDR3 nucleotides are TGCGCCAGCAGCTTGGGACTAGCGGACACAGATACGCAGTATTTT. Amino acid sequence: CASSLGLADTDTQYF.

The chain uses TRBV28 and TRBJ2-7; 12 bases align to TRBD1. V trimming: 4 bases; J trimming: 2 bases; junction bases outside the gene matches: 3. Germline V gives CDR1 MDHEN, CDR2 SYDVKM. CDR3 length: 15 amino acids. The CDR3 sequence: CASSSGTGGTYEQYF. The CDR3 region has the DNA TGTGCCAGCAGTTCAGGGACAGGGGGCACCTACGAGCAGTACTTC.

The chain employs TRBV6-1 and TRBJ2-1; D tentatively reads TRBD1 or TRBD2 (6 bases each). This CDR3 contains 15 residues. Trimming removed 2 bases at V and 8 bases at J, with 16 bases between. Germline CDR1 reads MNHNS; CDR2 reads SASEGT. As DNA, the CDR3 is TGTGCCAGCAGTGAACTGAGCCGGAGGGGGGATGAGCAGTTCTTC. It encodes CASSELSRRGDEQFF.

The CDR3 sequence: CASSVAAGEGRDTQYF. For the CDR3, the DNA is TGTGCCAGCAGCGTAGCGGCAGGGGAGGGGAGGGATACGCAGTATTTT. The chain carries TRBV9 and TRBJ2-3; D is perhaps TRBD2 (7 bases). V dropped 0 bases and J dropped 6 bases, with 17 bases sitting between them. Per germline, CDR1 SGDLS and CDR2 YYNGEE. The length of the CDR3 is 16 residues.

This clone was counted once. The V and J genes are TRBV9 and TRBJ2-7, with D perhaps given as TRBD1 or TRBD2 (5 bases each). Germline CDR1 reads SGDLS; CDR2 reads YYNGEE. Trimming cost V 4 bases and J 2 bases, with 13 bases left between them. The CDR3 runs to 14 residues. The CDR3 bases are TGTGCCAGCAGCCTCCGGGACGTCGCCTACGAGCAGTACTTC. Amino acids: CASSLRDVAYEQYF.

The chain combines TRBV6-5 with TRBJ2-7, with D possibly matching TRBD2 (5 bases). Germline loops: CDR1 MNHEY, CDR2 SVGAGI. This CDR3 is 16 amino acids long. V lost 1 base, J lost 2 bases, and 15 bases lay in between. The CDR3 spells CASSYYPGEYPYEQYF. The CDR3 DNA sequence: TGTGCCAGCAGTTACTACCCCGGGGAGTATCCCTACGAGCAGTACTTC.

On this clone: The junction differs from germline at one of its ends, possibly a read error. V is TRBV6-5 and J is TRBJ2-7, with 9 positions matching TRBD2. Germline CDR1 reads MNHEY; CDR2 reads SVGAGI. This CDR3 has 15 residues. CDR3 sequence (DNA): TGTGCCAGCAGTGGGCCCGGGACTAGCTCCAACGAGCAGTACTTC. Translation: CASSGPGTSSNEQYF.

The CDR3 sequence is CASSTSDRGPGNQPQHF. In nucleotides, the CDR3 is TGTGCCAGCAGTACCTCCGACAGGGGGCCAGGCAATCAGCCCCAGCATTTT. V usage is TRBV28 and J usage is TRBJ1-5; TRBD1 matches 10 bases. The CDR3 has 17 residues. Germline values: CDR1 MDHEN, CDR2 SYDVKM. V dropped 5 bases and J dropped 2; count of bases not matched to a gene: 9.

V and J are TRBV2 and TRBJ2-1; possibly TRBD1 or TRBD2 for D (5 bases each). The CDR3 runs 14 residues. With 7 bases removed from V and 5 bases from J, the gap between germline ends came to 15 bases. The germline gives CDR1 SNHLY, CDR2 FYNNEI. The CDR3 DNA is TGTGCCAGCATTGGGGACCGGGGTCACAATGAGCAGTTCTTC. The encoded protein is CASIGDRGHNEQFF.

About this clone itself: In the same sample, other DNA sequences code for this CDR3. The gene calls are TRBV7-3 and TRBJ2-7; 9 bases agree with TRBD2. Looked up from germline, CDR1 is SGHTA and CDR2 is FQGTGA. The CDR3 length is 15 residues. Trimming at V came to 2 bases and at J to 2 bases, leaving 4 bases not matched to a gene. The CDR3 region has the DNA TGTGCCAGCAGCTTATATAGCGGGAGTCCCTACGAGCAGTACTTC. Translated: CASSLYSGSPYEQYF.

The chain carries TRBV28 and TRBJ1-1, with D maybe TRBD1 (6 bases). Looked up from germline, CDR1 is MDHEN and CDR2 is SYDVKM. Trimming took 5 bases from V and 6 from J, leaving 13 bases between them. This CDR3 is 13 amino acids long. The chain's CDR3 is CASSATGQAEAFF. DNA for the CDR3: TGTGCCAGCAGTGCAACAGGGCAGGCTGAAGCTTTCTTT.

This clone was recorded only once. The CDR3 coding sequence is TGTGCCAGTAGTATTCAAGATACGCAGTATTTT. Translating gives CASSIQDTQYF. V is TRBV19 and J is TRBJ2-3; D ambiguous. The CDR3 is made up of 11 amino acids. Germline V gene lookup returns CDR1 LNHDA and CDR2 SQIVND (reference sequence). With 3 bases removed from V and 5 bases from J, the gap between germline ends came to 3 bases.

With respect to this clone: A read error may produce the germline difference seen at one junction end. The rearrangement uses TRBV6-1 and TRBJ2-7; 9 bases are a match to TRBD2. Germline loops: CDR1 MNHNS, CDR2 SASEGT. This CDR3 spans 15 amino acids. Here the CDR3 DNA reads TGTGCCAGCAGTGGGCCCGGGACTAGCTCCAACGAGCAGTACTTC. It codes for CASSGPGTSSNEQYF.

The V call is TRBV6-6, the J call TRBJ2-7; D could derive from TRBD1 or TRBD2 (5 bases each). Trimming shortened V by 2 bases and J by 1 base, and 15 bases separated the two germline ends. CDR1 and CDR2 from the germline V gene are MNHNY and SVGAGI (reference sequence). CDR3 length equals 16 residues. CDR3 loop: CASSYEIGTPSYEQYF. The CDR3 coding sequence is TGTGCCAGCAGTTACGAGATCGGGACGCCATCCTACGAGCAGTACTTC.

This sequence joins TRBV20-1 and TRBJ2-7, with D perhaps matching TRBD2 (5 bases). This CDR3 is built from 10 residues. V lost 3 bases, J lost 7 bases, and 7 bases lay in between. CDR1 is DFQATT and CDR2 is SNEGSKA in the germline V gene (reference sequence). CDR3 region: CSARREEQYF. DNA for the CDR3: TGCAGTGCTAGGAGGGAAGAGCAGTACTTC.

The V gene is TRBV4-3, the J gene TRBJ2-2; no definite D call. Germline V lookup: CDR1 LGHNA, CDR2 YSLEER. The CDR3 contains 14 residues. V gave up 0 bases and J gave up 6 bases, with 8 bases separating them. Written as DNA, the CDR3 is TGCGCCAGCAGCCAAGATCAAGTGTCCGGGGAGCTGTTTTTT. It is translated as CASSQDQVSGELFF.

The chain recombines TRBV5-1 with TRBJ2-2; 8 bases map to TRBD1. Losses at the gene ends were 0 bases for V and 6 bases for J; bases not matched to a gene: 4. CDR3 size: 15 residues. CDR1 and CDR2 (germline): SGHRS, YFSETQ. CDR3: CASSLEATGAGELFF. The CDR3 DNA sequence: TGCGCCAGCAGCTTGGAGGCGACAGGGGCCGGGGAGCTGTTTTTT.

V is TRBV6-6 and J is TRBJ1-1, with 7 bases fitting TRBD1. The CDR3 covers 15 residues. Germline trimming cut 8 bases from V and 2 bases from J; bases unmatched to any gene: 11. Germline CDR1 and CDR2: MNHNY and SVGAGI (reference sequence). In nucleotides, the CDR3 is TGTGCCAGCTCACCCGCGGGACAGCTTAACACTGAAGCTTTCTTT. Its protein is CASSPAGQLNTEAFF.

The chain has TRBV14 and TRBJ2-1; 13 bases map to TRBD2. The CDR3 covers 19 residues. Germline CDR1 and CDR2: SGHDN and FVKESK. The V and J ends lost 4 bases and 0 bases, in that order; junction bases with no gene match: 9. This CDR3 is CASSPRPGTSGASYNEQFF. DNA for the CDR3: TGTGCCAGCAGCCCTCGTCCCGGGACTAGCGGGGCCTCCTACAATGAGCAGTTCTTC.

The chain couples TRBV7-6 to TRBJ2-5; 13 bases line up with TRBD2. V gave up 4 bases and J gave up 2 bases; unmatched junction bases: 1. This CDR3 has 15 residues. Germline assignment: CDR1 SGHVS and CDR2 FNYEAQ. The CDR3 DNA reads TGTGCCAGCAGCTCGGGACTAGCGGGGCAAGAGACCCAGTACTTC. Amino acids: CASSSGLAGQETQYF. The whole variable domain, filled in from reference TRBV7-6 and TRBJ2-5, reads GAGVSQSPRYKVTKRGQDVALRCDPISGHVSLYWYRQALGQGPEFLTYFNYEAQQDKSGLPNDRFSAERPEGSISTLTIQRTEQRDSAMYRCASSSGLAGQETQYFGPGTRLLVL.

The chain carries TRBV5-1 and TRBJ2-2, with no clear D. V was pared by 1 base and J by 1 base, with 8 bases between. The CDR3 runs to 15 residues. Germline V gene lookup returns CDR1 SGHRS and CDR2 YFSETQ. The CDR3 loop is CASSLNVGNTGELFF. The CDR3 DNA is TGCGCCAGCAGCTTGAATGTAGGGAACACCGGGGAGCTGTTTTTT.

V usage is TRBV6-6 and J usage is TRBJ2-7; 9 nucleotides agree with TRBD2. Germline trimming cut 7 bases from V and 2 bases from J; bases unmatched to any gene: 9. The CDR3 consists of 15 residues. Germline assignment: CDR1 MNHNY and CDR2 SVGAGI (reference sequence). CDR3 amino acids: CASTPVAGATYEQYF. CDR3 sequence (DNA): TGTGCCAGCACCCCAGTAGCGGGGGCGACCTACGAGCAGTACTTC.

The rearrangement uses TRBV12-5 and TRBJ1-2; D gene uncertain. The V end lost 1 base, the J end lost 0 bases, and 3 bases lay between the germline ends. Germline CDR1 is LGHNT and CDR2 is FRNRAP. The CDR3 covers 13 residues. DNA of the CDR3: TGTGCTAGTGGTTTGGGGTCTAACTATGGCTACACCTTC. This sequence encodes CASGLGSNYGYTF.

V usage is TRBV11-2 and J usage is TRBJ2-7; 7 bases fit TRBD2. Losses at the gene ends were 2 bases for V and 6 bases for J; bases not matched to a gene: 1. Germline assignment: CDR1 SGHAT and CDR2 FQNNGV. The CDR3 has 12 amino acids. The CDR3 DNA reads TGTGCCAGCAGCTTACGGGGGGTCGAGCAGTACTTC. This codes for CASSLRGVEQYF.

The rearrangement joins TRBV5-4 to TRBJ2-7; no firm D call. Trimming took off 3 bases at V and 2 bases at J, with 9 bases between the two ends. CDR3 length equals 13 residues. Germline V gene sequence: CDR1 SGHNT, CDR2 YYREEE (reference sequence). CDR3 region: CASSSHSAYEQYF. In DNA, the CDR3 is TGTGCCAGCAGCTCGCACTCGGCCTACGAGCAGTACTTC.

This clone was seen more than once but under ten times. The gene calls are TRBV5-1 and TRBJ1-4; the D gene is possibly TRBD1 (5 bases). Trimming cost V 0 bases and J 0 bases, with 6 bases left between them. The CDR3 has 15 amino acids. Germline values: CDR1 SGHRS, CDR2 YFSETQ. CDR3 amino acids: CASSLGRATNEKLFF. CDR3 DNA sequence: TGCGCCAGCAGCTTGGGCAGGGCAACTAATGAAAAACTGTTTTTT. Complete variable domain (other parts from reference TRBV5-1 and TRBJ1-4): KAGVTQTPRYLIKTRGQQVTLSCSPISGHRSVSWYQQTPGQGLQFLFEYFSETQRNKGNFPGRFSGRQFSNSRSEMNVSTLELGDSALYLCASSLGRATNEKLFFGSGTQLSVL.